A single sample is the source of the 31 T cell receptor beta chains below, sequenced in a study of breast tumors, draining lymph nodes, adjacent tissues (dated by TCRdb to the mid-2010s). The protocol used for the library was multiplex PCR. Sequencing relied on an Illumina HiSeq 2000. The public sequencing data were trimmed at Q25 with fastp and processed into clonotypes with MiXCR by TCRdb, which kept only in-frame beta chains. Rows with a matching CDR3 protein are joined into one entry that keeps the most common DNA and genes. The sample has about 230,000 distinct CDR3 sequences on record, roughly 32% of them singletons. Approximately 1.5% of the sample is in the top ten clones. Lymph node samples were obtained from the axillary draining lymph nodes of breast cancer patients. Sequencing was done on a sample of axillary lymph node tissue. These receptors were collected from a female donor with breast cancer. Some clones in this sample may be carry-over from other donors' samples.

The chain has TRBV25-1 and TRBJ1-2; D uncertain. There are 14 residues in the CDR3. V was trimmed by 6 bases and J by 4 bases, leaving 15 bases between them. Germline V gene sequence: CDR1 MGHDK, CDR2 SYGVNS. The chain's CDR3 is CASSVERGPYGYTF. CDR3 coding DNA: TGTGCCAGCAGCGTTGAAAGAGGGCCCTATGGCTACACCTTC.

In its sample, this clonotype was seen many times. The V call is TRBV20-1, the J call TRBJ1-1, with D hard to call. Trimming removed 7 bases at V and 1 base at J, with 10 bases between. The germline gives CDR1 DFQATT, CDR2 SNEGSKA (reference sequence). The CDR3 is 12 residues long. The CDR3 here is CSVRKENTEAFF. The DNA of the CDR3 is TGCAGTGTCAGAAAAGAGAACACTGAAGCTTTCTTT.

In this sample, this clonotype turned up many times. The chain combines TRBV20-1 with TRBJ2-4, with a tentative D call TRBD1 (5 bases). Trimming took 2 bases from V and 0 from J, leaving 17 bases between them. The CDR3 covers 17 residues. Germline V lookup: CDR1 DFQATT, CDR2 SNEGSKA (reference sequence). The CDR3 loop is CSARYPSSGLAKNIQYF. The CDR3, as DNA: TGCAGTGCTAGATATCCATCCTCAGGGTTAGCCAAAAACATTCAGTACTTC.

In DNA form, the CDR3 reads TGTGCCAGCAGTGAGTTAGCGGGGGGGATTTCACCCCTCCACTTT. This gives the protein CASSELAGGISPLHF. V and J are TRBV2 and TRBJ1-6; a possible D gene is TRBD1 (5 bases). The CDR3 is made up of 15 amino acids. The germline V gene has CDR1 SNHLY and CDR2 FYNNEI. The germline V and J ends were trimmed by 3 bases and 9 bases, with 15 bases remaining between them.

This clonotype was seen a single time. This CDR3 fails to terminate in the conserved phenylalanine or tryptophan, so it likely reflects a read error. The rearrangement links TRBV7-2 to TRBJ2-7; 8 bases align to TRBD1. CDR1 SGHTA and CDR2 FQGNSA come from the germline V gene. This CDR3 is 15 amino acids long. V lost 5 bases, J lost 3 bases, and 9 bases stayed unmatched. The CDR3 DNA reads TGTGCCAGCAGCGGCCGAGGACAGGGTATCTACGAGCAGTACCTC. It codes for CASSGRGQGIYEQYL.

The chain links TRBV20-1 to TRBJ2-4; D possibly corresponds to TRBD1 (8 bases). Trimming removed 5 bases from V and 3 bases from J, with 20 bases in between. CDR1 is DFQATT, CDR2 SNEGSKA, per germline (reference sequence). This CDR3 contains 16 residues. Here the CDR3 reads CSAGTGGGEFKNIQYF. In DNA form, the CDR3 reads TGCAGTGCTGGAACAGGGGGGGGAGAATTCAAAAACATTCAGTACTTC.

This clonotype was seen only a few times. The chain carries TRBV7-9 and TRBJ1-1, with 7 positions matching TRBD1. Germline V gene lookup returns CDR1 SEHNR and CDR2 FQNEAQ (reference sequence). The CDR3 has 14 residues. With V trimmed by 5 bases and J by 4 bases, 7 bases remained unmatched. This CDR3 reads CASSRTGAGTEAFF. The CDR3 DNA is TGTGCCAGCAGCCGTACAGGGGCGGGCACTGAAGCTTTCTTT. Combining the CDR3 with reference TRBV7-9 and TRBJ1-1 gives the whole variable domain DTGVSQNPRHKITKRGQNVTFRCDPISEHNRLYWYRQTLGQGPEFLTYFQNEAQLEKSRLLSDRFSAERPKGSFSTLEIQRTEQGDSAMYLCASSRTGAGTEAFFGQGTRLTVV.

This clonotype was detected many times. The chain uses TRBV12-3 or TRBV12-4 and TRBJ1-4; D remains ambiguous. The CDR3 contains 14 residues. V lost 7 bases to trimming and J lost 0 bases, with 9 bases between them. The CDR3 DNA reads TGTGCCAGCAAGTGGCGTGCAACTAATGAAAAACTGTTTTTT. Its translation: CASKWRATNEKLFF.

This clonotype was recorded many times. The chain is built from TRBV24-1 and TRBJ2-2; the match to TRBD1 covers 7 bases. Germline CDR1 KGHDR, CDR2 SFDVKD. The CDR3 has 16 residues. The V and J ends lost 4 bases and 4 bases, in that order; junction bases with no gene match: 8. The CDR3 here is CATSEPGQRGTGELFF. The CDR3 nucleotides read TGTGCCACCAGTGAACCGGGACAGAGGGGCACCGGGGAGCTGTTTTTT.

This clonotype occurred a few times. Just one base apart from a much larger clone, this may be a read error. This chain links TRBV11-2 with TRBJ2-7; D perhaps matches TRBD2 (5 bases). The CDR3 loop spans 12 amino acids. Germline lookup yields CDR1 SGHAT and CDR2 FQNNGV. The DNA for the CDR3 is TGTGCCAGCAGCTTAGTAGACTACGCGCAGTACTTC. It codes for CASSLVDYAQYF.

This chain uses TRBV6-1 with TRBJ2-7, with 7 bases that match TRBD1. The V gene's germline CDR1 is MNHNS and CDR2 SASEGT. The V and J ends lost 5 bases and 4 bases, in that order; junction bases with no gene match: 8. CDR3 length: 14 residues. CDR3 DNA sequence: TGTGCCAGCAGTTATCTGGACAGGAGGTACGAGCAGTACTTC. Its protein is CASSYLDRRYEQYF.

Ten or more counts support this clonotype. This chain links TRBV2 with TRBJ2-3; 7 bases agree with TRBD1. The CDR3 contains 13 residues. Germline values: CDR1 SNHLY, CDR2 FYNNEI. With 7 bases clipped from V and 7 bases from J, the junction kept 8 bases outside the gene matches. The CDR3 DNA sequence: TGTGCCAGCATCGGACAGGTCTCAAATACGCAGTATTTT. It yields the protein CASIGQVSNTQYF.

This clonotype was observed many times. V is TRBV5-1 and J is TRBJ1-2; 8 bases agree with TRBD1. The CDR3 has 13 amino acids. V shed 4 bases and J 8 bases; nucleotides not matched to a gene: 7. Germline V gene data show CDR1 as SGHRS and CDR2 as YFSETQ. The CDR3 reads CASSGGTGYGYTF. The CDR3 bases are TGCGCCAGCAGCGGCGGGACAGGCTACGGCTACACCTTC.

This clonotype was recorded at least ten times. This chain joins TRBV6-2 or TRBV6-3 and TRBJ2-7, with D unclear. V was cut by 7 bases and J by 2 bases, with 9 bases left in between. Germline CDR1 reads MNHEY; CDR2 reads SVGEGT. CDR3 length: 12 residues. CDR3 DNA: TGTGCCAGCAAAGACCCAACCTACGAGCAGTACTTC. Translated: CASKDPTYEQYF.

About this clonotype: The junction shows a germline mismatch at one end, possibly a read error. This chain joins TRBV4-1 and TRBJ1-2; D call uncertain. The CDR3 contains 13 residues. Germline values: CDR1 MGHRA, CDR2 YSYEKL. The CDR3 protein is CASSQDTVYGYTF. CDR3 bases: TGTGCCAGCAGCCAAGACACCGTCTATGGCTACACCTTC.

The rearrangement links TRBV18 to TRBJ2-3; weak D call: TRBD1 (6 bases). V was trimmed by 4 bases and J by 7 bases, leaving 21 bases between them. The CDR3 spans 16 residues. Germline CDR1 is KGHSH and CDR2 is LQKENI. The CDR3 sequence: CASSRPGHRSPNTQYF. CDR3 DNA sequence: TGTGCCAGCTCACGACCGGGACACCGTTCCCCCAATACGCAGTATTTT.

This clonotype was counted many times. The chain is built from TRBV12-3 or TRBV12-4 and TRBJ1-4; 8 bases match TRBD1. This CDR3 is built from 15 residues. V shed 5 bases and J 6 bases; nucleotides not matched to a gene: 8. CDR3 sequence: CASSLSGTGHEKLFF. In DNA form, the CDR3 reads TGTGCCAGCAGTCTTTCCGGGACAGGCCATGAAAAACTGTTTTTT.

The chain links TRBV9 to TRBJ2-1; 14 bases are a match to TRBD2. The CDR3 extends over 16 amino acids. Trimming at V came to 3 bases and at J to 9 bases, leaving 8 bases not matched to a gene. Germline CDR1 is SGDLS and CDR2 is YYNGEE. The CDR3 region has the DNA TGTGCCAGCAGCGCGGGACTAGCGGGAGTAGGCACTGAGCAGTTCTTC. Its protein is CASSAGLAGVGTEQFF. Full variable domain (outside the CDR3, taken from reference TRBV9 and TRBJ2-1): DSGVTQTPKHLITATGQRVTLRCSPRSGDLSVYWYQQSLDQGLQFLIQYYNGEERAKGNILERFSAQQFPDLHSELNLSSLELGDSALYFCASSAGLAGVGTEQFFGPGTRLTVL.

The rearrangement joins TRBV12-3 or TRBV12-4 to TRBJ1-2, with D possibly TRBD1 on 5 matching bases. V was trimmed by 7 bases and J by 4 bases, leaving 13 bases between them. The CDR3 sequence is 13 residues long. The CDR3 loop reads CASTSRDGYGYTF. The CDR3 DNA follows: TGTGCCAGCACCTCCAGGGACGGCTATGGCTACACCTTC.

This clonotype was observed a handful of times. The rearrangement uses TRBV6-1 and TRBJ1-4; 7 nucleotides align to TRBD1. This CDR3 contains 17 residues. Germline V gene data show CDR1 as MNHNS and CDR2 as SASEGT. V was pared by 1 base and J by 5 bases, with 10 bases of the junction left unmatched. The CDR3 nucleotides read TGTGCCAGCAGTGAAGGGACTTCGACAGGGATCAATGAAAAACTGTTTTTT. Residues: CASSEGTSTGINEKLFF.

This clonotype was seen at least ten times. This chain joins TRBV5-1 and TRBJ1-5; D not certain. The V gene lost 4 bases and the J gene lost 3 bases, with 11 bases spanning the gap. The CDR3 runs to 14 residues. Germline loops: CDR1 SGHRS, CDR2 YFSETQ. CDR3 DNA: TGCGCCAGCAGCCGGAGGTGGTCCAATCAGCCCCAGCATTTT. Its protein product is CASSRRWSNQPQHF.

This sequence joins TRBV6-1 and TRBJ2-2; D gene unclear. With 10 bases removed from V and 2 bases from J, the gap between germline ends came to 23 bases. The CDR3 runs 17 residues. Germline V gene lookup returns CDR1 MNHNS and CDR2 SASEGT. In DNA form, the CDR3 reads TGTGCCACCGATGGCACAACGCCTTATGGAAACACCGGGGAGCTGTTTTTT. Translation: CATDGTTPYGNTGELFF.

This clonotype was recorded at least ten times. It is likely a read error, because the conserved phenylalanine at the end of the CDR3 is missing. The chain carries TRBV5-5 and TRBJ1-5; D is possibly TRBD1 (5 bases). The CDR3 extends over 15 amino acids. Deletions cut 1 base from V and 5 bases from J, with 13 bases between. In germline, CDR1 is SGHKS, CDR2 YYEKEE (reference sequence). The chain's CDR3 is CASSLSQGLYQPQHS. The CDR3 nucleotides are TGTGCCAGCAGCTTGTCTCAGGGACTCTATCAGCCCCAGCATTCT.

Ten or more counts support this clonotype. Here the CDR3 reads CASSEALGLNYGYTF. In DNA form, the CDR3 reads TGTGCCAGCAGTGAAGCTTTGGGACTTAACTATGGCTACACCTTC. The chain combines TRBV25-1 with TRBJ1-2; D perhaps matches TRBD1 (5 bases). Germline V CDR1 and CDR2: MGHDK, SYGVNS. With 2 bases removed from V and 1 base from J, the gap between germline ends came to 11 bases. The CDR3 extends over 15 amino acids.

This clonotype appeared many times. This may arise from a read error, as a much more abundant clone is one base away. The chain links TRBV6-1 to TRBJ2-1; 11 positions match TRBD2. The CDR3 loop spans 14 amino acids. CDR1 is MNHNS and CDR2 is SASEGT in the germline V gene. Unmatched junction bases numbered 4, after V lost 5 bases and J lost 7 bases. The CDR3 loop is CASSHASGRNEQFF. The CDR3 region has the DNA TGTGCCAGCAGTCACGCTAGCGGGAGGAATGAGCAGTTCTTC.

With regard to this clonotype: This may be a read error, as it is one base from a much larger clone. This chain links TRBV18 with TRBJ2-5, with no clear D. This CDR3 is built from 13 residues. Looked up from germline, CDR1 is KGHSH and CDR2 is LQKENI. CDR3 sequence reads: CASSPVVSETQCF. CDR3 bases: TGTGCCAGCTCACCAGTAGTTTCGGAGACCCAGTGCTTC.

This clonotype turned up a few times. A read error is possible here, since a much larger clone lies one base away. The J gene is TRBJ1-3, the V gene TRBV12-3 or TRBV12-4, with D possibly TRBD1 on 5 matching bases. The CDR3 runs to 15 residues. CDR3 coding DNA: TGTGCCAGCAGCCCGAGACAGACCGCTGGAAACACCATGTATTTT. It is translated as CASSPRQTAGNTMYF.

This clonotype was seen repeatedly, ten times or more. The rearrangement links TRBV2 to TRBJ2-7; D tentatively fits TRBD1 or TRBD2 (5 bases each). From germline, CDR1 is SNHLY and CDR2 FYNNEI. V lost 3 bases and J 4 bases, leaving 13 bases between the germline ends. The CDR3 extends over 14 amino acids. The CDR3 DNA reads as TGTGCCAGCAGTGAGGGGCTAGCCAGGTACGAGCAGTACTTC. It specifies CASSEGLARYEQYF.

This clonotype came up many times. The junction departs from the called germline gene at one end, perhaps through a read error. J is TRBJ2-3 and V is TRBV6-5, with a weak D call TRBD2 (5 bases). This CDR3 region has 13 residues. CDR1 and CDR2 (germline): MNHEY, SVGAGI. The CDR3 coding sequence is TGTGCCAGCAGTCACTCGGGCGGGGATACGCAGTATTTT. Protein sequence: CASSHSGGDTQYF.

In regard to this clonotype: The DNA is omitted, as the CDR3 cannot be located on it reliably, and the CDR3 follows TCRdb's listing. The rearrangement uses TRBV15 and TRBJ2-5; TRBD1, as called in the table, went unchecked against the DNA. CDR1 and CDR2 (germline): LNHNV, YYDKDF (reference sequence). 20 amino acids form the CDR3, both terminal residues included. CDR3 amino acids: CATSRTGDYGYTFGSGTQYF.

The table lists this clonotype with many counts. CDR3 bases: TGTGCCAGCACCTCGGACGGTCGCCTTGGCTACACCTTC. Protein sequence: CASTSDGRLGYTF. The rearrangement joins TRBV5-6 to TRBJ1-2; D uncertain. Per germline, CDR1 SGHDT and CDR2 YYEEEE. With 6 bases removed from V and 7 bases from J, the gap between germline ends came to 16 bases. This CDR3 is 13 amino acids long.